The 23 T cell receptor beta chains reported below all come from one sample, sequenced in a study of T cell clones after liver transplantation. Data came from immunoSEQ multiplex PCR; TCRdb stores just in-frame clones and leaves some out. The repertoire includes around 71,000 clones, 80% of them detected once, and roughly 0.87% sits in the top ten. Sequenced material: CD4+ T cells from blood, taken 12 months after liver transplant. The source of these receptors is a human patient who received a liver transplant. Some of the T cells might come from the graft donor.

The chain links TRBV7-9 to TRBJ2-5; D uncertain. There are 15 residues in the CDR3. V gave up 1 base and J gave up 0 bases, with 9 bases separating them. In germline, CDR1 is SEHNR, CDR2 FQNEAQ (reference sequence). The CDR3 DNA reads TGTGCCAGCAGCTTAGGACTTTTGTACCAAGAGACCCAGTACTTC. It codes for CASSLGLLYQETQYF. Together with reference TRBV7-9 and TRBJ2-5, the CDR3 gives the full variable domain: DTGVSQNPRHKITKRGQNVTFRCDPISEHNRLYWYRQTLGQGPEFLTYFQNEAQLEKSRLLSDRFSAERPKGSFSTLEIQRTEQGDSAMYLCASSLGLLYQETQYFGPGTRLLVL.

The rearrangement links TRBV28 to TRBJ2-3; 11 bases map to TRBD2. The CDR3 length is 15 residues. V shed 5 bases and J 2 bases; nucleotides not matched to a gene: 3. Germline assignment: CDR1 MDHEN and CDR2 SYDVKM. CDR3 sequence reads: CASSIAGGDTDTQYF. CDR3 nucleotides: TGTGCCAGCAGTATAGCGGGAGGGGACACAGATACGCAGTATTTT.

This clone showed up just a few times. The chain is built from TRBV28 and TRBJ1-5; no clear D gene. Between the trimmed V and J ends, which lost 2 bases and 3 bases, there was a span of 8 bases. The CDR3 consists of 14 residues. Germline V gives CDR1 MDHEN, CDR2 SYDVKM. Written as DNA, the CDR3 is TGTGCCAGCAGTTTACAAGGGATCAATCAGCCCCAGCATTTT. Translating gives CASSLQGINQPQHF.

This clone was recorded a few times. This chain joins TRBV11-2 and TRBJ2-1; 10 positions match TRBD2. Trimming took 2 bases from V and 2 from J; bases not matched to a gene: 0. There are 15 residues in the CDR3. Germline V gene sequence: CDR1 SGHAT, CDR2 FQNNGV. As DNA, the CDR3 is TGTGCCAGCAGCTTAACTAGCGGGACCTACAATGAGCAGTTCTTC. This translates into CASSLTSGTYNEQFF.

The chain joins TRBV19 to TRBJ2-1; TRBD2 aligns across 16 bases. The germline V gene encodes CDR1 LNHDA and CDR2 SQIVND (reference sequence). Unmatched junction bases numbered 3, after V lost 3 bases and J lost 1 base. This CDR3 is built from 18 residues. The CDR3 loop reads CASSMVGLAGGSYNEQFF. As DNA, the CDR3 is TGTGCCAGTAGTATGGTGGGACTAGCGGGAGGGTCCTACAATGAGCAGTTCTTC.

As to this clone: Distinct nucleotide sequences in the sample also encode this CDR3. V usage is TRBV7-3 and J usage is TRBJ2-6; D is undetermined. The CDR3 length is 15 residues. V gave up 2 bases and J gave up 0 bases, with 5 bases separating them. Germline V gene sequence: CDR1 SGHTA, CDR2 FQGTGA. The DNA for the CDR3 is TGTGCCAGCAGCTTATCGGCCTCTGGGGCCAACGTCCTGACTTTC. It translates to CASSLSASGANVLTF.

The chain has TRBV18 and TRBJ2-1; no definite D call. V gave up 6 bases and J gave up 1 base, with 13 bases separating them. CDR1 is KGHSH and CDR2 is LQKENI in the germline V gene. The CDR3 extends over 15 amino acids. CDR3: CASSAIQISYNEQFF. In DNA, the CDR3 is TGTGCCAGCTCTGCTATACAGATTTCCTACAATGAGCAGTTCTTC.

The rearrangement uses TRBV18 and TRBJ1-4; TRBD1 agrees at 8 bases. Germline V CDR1 and CDR2: KGHSH, LQKENI. CDR3 size: 16 residues. V gave up 4 bases and J gave up 8 bases; unmatched junction bases: 12. The CDR3 DNA follows: TGTGCCAGCTCACACAGACAGACAGGGGAGGGCGAAAAACTGTTTTTT. This codes for CASSHRQTGEGEKLFF.

This clone was seen only once. The CDR3 coding sequence is TGTGCCAGCAGCGCCCGAGGGGGACAGCGGTCCACTGAAGCTTTCTTT. It encodes CASSARGGQRSTEAFF. The J gene is TRBJ1-1, the V gene TRBV9, with 7 bases identical to TRBD1. With V trimmed by 3 bases and J by 4 bases, 12 bases remained unmatched. The CDR3 is made up of 16 amino acids. Germline CDR1 is SGDLS and CDR2 is YYNGEE.

This clone was counted a few times. CDR3 nucleotide sequence: TGTGCCAGCTCAGGGGGCAATCAGCCCCAGCATTTT. It encodes CASSGGNQPQHF. The chain has TRBV18 and TRBJ1-5; D is unresolved. Trimming stripped 5 bases from V and 2 bases from J, with 4 bases between. The CDR3 spans 12 residues. Germline lookup yields CDR1 KGHSH and CDR2 LQKENI.

The chain has TRBV25-1 and TRBJ1-4; 8 nucleotides match TRBD1. V shed 3 bases, J shed 8 bases, and the junction held 8 bases outside the gene matches. The germline CDR1 and CDR2 sequences are MGHDK and SYGVNS. CDR3 length: 15 residues. CDR3 nucleotide sequence: TGTGCCAGCAGTGACCTAGGACAGGGTGTGGAAAAACTGTTTTTT. This encodes CASSDLGQGVEKLFF.

The gene calls are TRBV4-3 and TRBJ2-1; TRBD2 agrees at 8 bases. Trimming at V came to 4 bases and at J to 7 bases, leaving 12 bases not matched to a gene. Germline loops: CDR1 LGHNA, CDR2 YSLEER. The CDR3 sequence is 16 residues long. The CDR3 protein is CASSREIAGKRNEQFF. DNA for the CDR3: TGCGCCAGCAGCCGGGAAATAGCGGGAAAGAGGAATGAGCAGTTCTTC.

The chain links TRBV30 to TRBJ1-1; no clear D. Trimming cost V 0 bases and J 4 bases, with 12 bases left between them. The CDR3 has 14 residues. CDR1 GTSNPN and CDR2 SVGIG come from the germline V gene (reference sequence). The CDR3 DNA reads TGTGCCTGGAGTGTAAAGATTAGGGTCACTGAAGCTTTCTTT. This translates into CAWSVKIRVTEAFF.

This clone was seen once. The chain combines TRBV9 with TRBJ2-1; a possible D gene is TRBD2 (6 bases). The length of the CDR3 is 15 residues. The V gene lost 4 bases and the J gene lost 1 base, with 12 bases spanning the gap. Germline CDR1 SGDLS, CDR2 YYNGEE. CDR3 nucleotide sequence: TGTGCCAGCAGCAATCTAGCGCTGTCCTACAATGAGCAGTTCTTC. The encoded protein is CASSNLALSYNEQFF.

The genes are TRBV29-1 and TRBJ2-7, with D unresolved. This CDR3 is 11 amino acids long. Germline loops: CDR1 SQVTM, CDR2 ANQGSEA. The ends were cut back, 7 bases at V and 6 bases at J, with 13 bases in the middle. As DNA, the CDR3 is TGCAGCGGTGGTAGGACGGGCGAGCAGTACTTC. Protein sequence: CSGGRTGEQYF.

J is TRBJ2-7 and V is TRBV11-1, with D perhaps TRBD2 (5 bases). CDR1 is SGHAT and CDR2 is FQDESV in the germline V gene (reference sequence). CDR3 length: 14 amino acids. Trimming removed 3 bases at V and 5 bases at J, with 14 bases between. The CDR3 region has the DNA TGTGCCAGCAGCTTCGGGGTCTCGTCCGACGAGCAGTACTTC. Its protein is CASSFGVSSDEQYF.

The chain uses TRBV10-3 and TRBJ2-7; maybe TRBD1 (5 bases). The CDR3 has 15 amino acids. V was cut by 4 bases and J by 5 bases, with 18 bases left in between. Germline V lookup: CDR1 ENHRY, CDR2 SYGVKD. CDR3 coding DNA: TGTGCCATCAGTGGTTCGAGTGGCAGGGAAGACGAGCAGTACTTC. Protein: CAISGSSGREDEQYF.

The chain carries TRBV19 and TRBJ2-5, with D possibly being TRBD2 (5 bases). V lost 5 bases and J 2 bases, leaving 9 bases between the germline ends. The CDR3 consists of 13 residues. The V gene's germline CDR1 is LNHDA and CDR2 SQIVND (reference sequence). The CDR3 region is CASSVAGQETQYF. CDR3 sequence (DNA): TGTGCCAGTAGTGTCGCGGGTCAAGAGACCCAGTACTTC.

The J gene is TRBJ2-2, the V gene TRBV4-1; 7 nucleotides line up with TRBD2. V shed 3 bases, J shed 6 bases, and the junction held 10 bases outside the gene matches. This CDR3 is built from 16 residues. CDR1 is MGHRA, CDR2 YSYEKL, per germline. The CDR3 spells CASSQTKREKPGELFF. Here the CDR3 DNA reads TGCGCCAGCAGCCAGACCAAGCGGGAAAAGCCCGGGGAGCTGTTTTTT.

The table lists this clone with a count of one. The chain uses TRBV28 and TRBJ2-1, with TRBD2 identical over 11 bases. Trimming removed 5 bases from V and 4 bases from J; junction bases left unmatched: 4. Germline V CDR1 and CDR2: MDHEN, SYDVKM. CDR3 size: 15 residues. DNA of the CDR3: TGTGCCAGCAGTGGGGCTAGCGGGGGGTACAATGAGCAGTTCTTC. Residues: CASSGASGGYNEQFF. Full variable domain (missing parts from reference TRBV28 and TRBJ2-1): DVKVTQSSRYLVKRTGEKVFLECVQDMDHENMFWYRQDPGLGLRLIYFSYDVKMKEKGDIPEGYSVSREKKERFSLILESASTNQTSMYLCASSGASGGYNEQFFGPGTRLTVL.

This clone is a singleton in its sample. CDR3 sequence (DNA): TGTGCCAGCAGCCCGGGGACTAGCGTGTCCTACAATGAGCAGTTCTTC. It yields the protein CASSPGTSVSYNEQFF. The rearrangement joins TRBV5-4 to TRBJ2-1, with 10 bases identical to TRBD2. CDR3 length equals 16 residues. V gave up 4 bases and J gave up 1 base; unmatched junction bases: 5. Germline V gene data show CDR1 as SGHNT and CDR2 as YYREEE (reference sequence).

V gene TRBV2 combines with J gene TRBJ1-2; D is unclear. Germline assignment: CDR1 SNHLY and CDR2 FYNNEI. V lost 6 bases to trimming and J lost 5 bases, with 19 bases between them. The CDR3 has 15 residues. CDR3 coding DNA: TGTGCCAGCAGAAACAAGAACCTTTTCGGGTATGGCTACACCTTC. Its protein is CASRNKNLFGYGYTF.

The V call is TRBV6-5, the J call TRBJ1-5; TRBD1 matches 10 bases. The CDR3 contains 15 residues. Germline V gene data show CDR1 as MNHEY and CDR2 as SVGAGI. Trimming at V came to 4 bases and at J to 5 bases, leaving 5 bases not matched to a gene. CDR3 amino acids: CASSWGQGRHQPQHF. The CDR3 region has the DNA TGTGCCAGCAGTTGGGGACAGGGGCGACATCAGCCCCAGCATTTT.